Below are 11 T cell receptor beta chains sequenced from a single sample in a study of radiotherapy plus CTLA-4 blockade in lung cancer. Generated by immunoSEQ multiplex PCR, the TCRdb table keeps only in-frame clones and is missing some. This table holds tens of thousands of clones, about 88% found once. The sequences come from peripheral blood, collected from a patient treated with radiotherapy plus ipilimumab. The receptors were sampled from a human donor with non-small cell lung cancer whose response to radiotherapy plus ipilimumab could not be evaluated.

In its sample, this clone was seen a few times. The rearrangement links TRBV5-1 to TRBJ2-7, with 9 positions matching TRBD2. V was pared by 3 bases and J by 6 bases, with 10 bases of the junction left unmatched. This CDR3 is 15 amino acids long. Germline V gene lookup returns CDR1 SGHRS and CDR2 YFSETQ. This chain's CDR3 is CASSSNSGSWVEQYF. Here the CDR3 DNA reads TGCGCCAGCAGCTCAAATAGCGGGAGTTGGGTCGAGCAGTACTTC.

V is TRBV10-3 and J is TRBJ2-2; 10 bases align to TRBD2. This CDR3 is 15 amino acids long. CDR1 is ENHRY, CDR2 SYGVKD, per germline. The V and J ends lost 3 bases and 4 bases, in that order; junction bases with no gene match: 2. CDR3 in amino acids: CAISDSSGGTGELFF. The CDR3 DNA reads as TGTGCCATCAGTGACTCTAGCGGGGGCACCGGGGAGCTGTTTTTT.

The chain uses TRBV18 and TRBJ2-7; TRBD1 agrees at 7 bases. Germline trimming cut 5 bases from V and 3 bases from J; bases unmatched to any gene: 7. The germline V gene encodes CDR1 KGHSH and CDR2 LQKENI. The CDR3 runs 14 residues. The chain's CDR3 is CASSGWPGGYEQYF. CDR3 sequence (DNA): TGTGCCAGCTCAGGCTGGCCAGGGGGCTACGAGCAGTACTTC.

The chain links TRBV27 to TRBJ2-7; 13 bases fit TRBD2. This CDR3 has 15 amino acids. J lost 3 bases, V lost 4 bases, and 3 bases had no gene match. CDR1 is MNHEY and CDR2 is SMNVEV in the germline V gene (reference sequence). CDR3 sequence: CASSWTSGSNYEQYF. The CDR3 DNA sequence: TGTGCCAGCAGTTGGACTAGCGGGAGTAACTACGAGCAGTACTTC.

The V call is TRBV25-1, the J call TRBJ1-2; D unclear. The germline gives CDR1 MGHDK, CDR2 SYGVNS. The CDR3 totals 14 residues. V dropped 6 bases and J dropped 0 bases, with 11 bases sitting between them. The chain's CDR3 is CASRGPGANYGYTF. The CDR3 nucleotides are TGTGCCAGCAGAGGTCCGGGTGCTAACTATGGCTACACCTTC.

The chain recombines TRBV5-1 with TRBJ1-5; tentative D call: TRBD1 (5 bases). Trimming shortened V by 0 bases and J by 5 bases, and 9 bases separated the two germline ends. The CDR3 has 14 residues. The germline gives CDR1 SGHRS, CDR2 YFSETQ. CDR3 nucleotides: TGCGCCAGCAGCTTGGCCGGGGGTGATCAGCCCCAGCATTTT. Protein: CASSLAGGDQPQHF.

This clone has just a few counts. The chain joins TRBV2 to TRBJ1-4; 8 bases line up with TRBD1. V shed 5 bases and J 9 bases; nucleotides not matched to a gene: 8. The CDR3 is made up of 14 amino acids. Germline V gives CDR1 SNHLY, CDR2 FYNNEI. CDR3 DNA sequence: TGTGCCAGCAGTCCGGGACAGGCCTGGAAAAAACTGTTTTTT. It yields the protein CASSPGQAWKKLFF.

V and J are TRBV9 and TRBJ1-1; D gene ambiguous. Per germline, CDR1 SGDLS and CDR2 YYNGEE. The V and J ends lost 4 bases and 7 bases respectively, with 11 bases between them. CDR3 size: 12 residues. The CDR3 reads CASSPGGLEAFF. The DNA for the CDR3 is TGTGCCAGCAGCCCAGGTGGGCTTGAAGCTTTCTTT.

The rearrangement links TRBV5-1 to TRBJ2-7; TRBD1 aligns across 10 bases. With 4 bases clipped from V and 6 bases from J, the junction kept 7 bases outside the gene matches. Germline V gene data show CDR1 as SGHRS and CDR2 as YFSETQ. This CDR3 spans 14 amino acids. The DNA for the CDR3 is TGCGCCAGCAGCCTGTCCGGGACAGGGGTCGAGCAGTACTTC. Protein: CASSLSGTGVEQYF.

J is TRBJ2-3 and V is TRBV7-9; possibly TRBD1 for D (6 bases). V was shortened by 5 bases and J by 2 bases, with 17 bases between the two germline ends. Looked up from germline, CDR1 is SEHNR and CDR2 is FQNEAQ (reference sequence). This CDR3 region has 16 residues. Here the CDR3 DNA reads TGTGCCAGCAGCCCACCACAGGGCCGGCTCACAGATACGCAGTATTTT. It specifies CASSPPQGRLTDTQYF.

The chain employs TRBV6-5 and TRBJ2-4; 8 positions agree with TRBD1. CDR3 length: 15 amino acids. Germline V gene data show CDR1 as MNHEY and CDR2 as SVGAGI. The V segment lost 2 bases and the J segment 6 bases; nucleotides outside the gene matches: 6. In DNA form, the CDR3 reads TGTGCCAGCAGTTACACGACAGGGGTAGGAAACATTCAGTACTTC. Protein product: CASSYTTGVGNIQYF.